The sequence of this T cell receptor beta chain was determined in a study of naive and memory T cell subsets (dated by TCRdb to 2015 to 2018). Concerning the study at large: The study applied an open-source, UMI-based TCR alpha and beta sequencing pipeline to sorted naive and memory peripheral blood T cell subsets. RNA was DNase-treated and reverse transcribed with TCR constant-region primers, mostly using SuperScript III. IgG serology results and the functional CMV T cell responses were in complete agreement.

The library was generated by UMI-ligation and nested PCR. An equimolar mix of two oligonucleotides covering both TRBC1 and TRBC2 was used as the beta constant-region primer. Four rounds of PCR were used to amplify ligated cDNA, with nested alpha and beta constant-region primers being used together with the SP2 primer. A single-stranded oligonucleotide bearing the SP2 primer plus a 12-nucleotide UMI was ligated onto the 3' end of the cDNA by T4 RNA ligase 1. Incubation of the ligation reaction was carried out at 16 degrees C for roughly 18-24 hours. To avoid over-amplification, PCR2 was usually performed as a SYBR Green qPCR and halted once a predetermined threshold was reached. All purifications after the first were performed with Agencourt AMPure XP magnetic beads. Libraries were quantified by Qubit and checked on a TapeStation, where a main peak was expected near 650 bp. Pooled libraries were sequenced on an Illumina MiSeq with v2 2x251 paired-end kits, typically giving roughly 0.9-2.1 million reads per sample. Each sample's library went into the pool at approximately 4.2 nM, and roughly 4.5-7.5% PhiX was added to help with cluster recognition. The authors' analysis ran thus. FASTQ reads processed by Demultiplexor were assigned V and J genes by Decombinator through tag matching that tolerated a single base-pair mismatch. UMIs were used by Collapsinator to correct both sequencing errors and frequency errors arising from PCR heterogeneity. TCRs were translated and CDR3s were extracted from the conserved cysteine to the FGXG phenylalanine by CDR3Translator, with non-productive sequences being flagged. Repertoires were subsampled to equal numbers of UMI-defined TCRs before Gini, Shannon entropy and inverse Simpson indices were calculated. Within the linear range, a power law was fitted by maximum likelihood to the distributions of clonotype abundance. On one naive CD8 sample, the pipeline and MIGEC gave similar UMI counts, unique TCR numbers and clonal distributions. In one analysis, naive TCRs also found in any memory subset of the same donor were removed from the naive repertoire. A set of 7,322 CMV-associated CDR3 sequences, compiled from VDJdb and a published dataset, was used to search the repertoires. TCRdb trimmed public reads at Q25 via fastp, called clones via MiXCR and kept in-frame beta chains. Each record represents a unique CDR3 protein, reported with the most common genes and DNA among its rows. V and J calls and clone size were set by TCRdb, not the authors. Counted in this sample were about 90,000 distinct CDR3 sequences; 11% of them appeared once. Of the sample, 0.12% to 0.15% falls within the top ten clones.

TCR alpha and beta chain libraries were amplified separately from the second PCR step onward. To determine each donor's CMV status, fresh PBMCs were stimulated overnight with CMV viral lysate, and IFNgamma production from CD4+ T cells was then assessed. Using Miltenyi beads, CD4 T cells were first positively selected, and CD8 T cells were then positively selected from the CD4-negative fraction. Cells stained for CD3, CD4, CD8, CD45RA, CD27 and a live/dead dye were sorted on a BD Aria II into four subsets by CD45RA and CD27. A few healthy volunteers provided blood, and the blood of each volunteer was split into CD4 and CD8 T cells and then into four differentiation subsets. About 130 ml of peripheral blood was collected from each donor, and PBMC were isolated by Ficoll-Paque PLUS density-gradient centrifugation. The sorted cells were lysed in RLT buffer, after which RNA was extracted using a Qiagen RNeasy kit and kept at -80 degrees C.

The full study reports these points: A few larger clonotypes were found in naive repertoires, especially CD8, and these larger clonotypes were possibly memory cells re-expressing CD45RA. In both CD4 and CD8 cells, a rise in Gini index and a fall in Shannon and inverse Simpson diversity were observed from naive through CM, EM and EMRA. RNA-based TCR counts may be affected by expression changes linked to T cell activation and differentiation. Once error correction was done, more than 90% of naive TCR sequences showed up just once, which made the naive abundance distributions much steeper than those of the memory subsets. TCR abundance followed a power law with an exponent that was different for naive and memory subsets but consistent across the three individuals. No ground truth was available to validate the repertoire findings for the naive and memory subsets. Single alpha or beta chain sequences, rather than paired alpha/beta receptors, were used to define clonotypes.

A word on this clonotype: Which antigen it targets is not known. Per-base quality was not reported, and no clone a single base away is much larger than it.

The sample taken for sequencing was naive CD4+ T cells from blood. The cell subset or site label here, explained by the study, means: naive T cells, CD45RA high CD27+. This receptor was obtained from a human donor in good health.

In nucleotides, the sequence is TGTGCCAGCAGCTTAGGGACAGGGTCCCATCAGCCCCAGCATTTT. Translated, it reads CASSLGTGSHQPQHF. This sequence uses TRBV7-2 and TRBJ1-5, with 8 bases matching TRBD1. The germline V and J ends show losses of 1 base and 5 bases respectively, and no gene match explains 4 bases of the junction. Via the germline V gene, CDR1 is SGHTA and CDR2 FQGNSA. The CDR3, from cysteine to phenylalanine, totals 15 residues. Kept here is only the CDR3 DNA, which spans 45 bases and is read in frame from base 1.